Included here is one T cell receptor beta chain sequence, with context. This sample was taken from a study of control samples from healthy donors and cancer patients. Here immunoSEQ multiplex PCR was the method, and the copy in TCRdb shows in-frame clones only, minus some. The sample has tens of thousands of clones; roughly 91% are singletons. The clonotype comes from a man aged 45 to 65 with lung cancer. The sequencing sample was made of PBMCs.

The CDR3 DNA reads TGCGCCAGCAGCTTGGGGTCGTTTCTGGGAGCAGATACGCAGTATTTT. The encoded protein is CASSLGSFLGADTQYF. The chain is built from TRBV5-1 and TRBJ2-3; D possibly corresponds to TRBD2 (5 bases). Looked up from germline, CDR1 is SGHRS and CDR2 is YFSETQ. V was pared by 0 bases and J by 4 bases, with 15 bases between. CDR3 size: 16 residues.